This passage covers 7 T cell receptor beta chains from one sample sequenced in a study of T cell responses to AZD1222 COVID-19 vaccine. Assay used: immunoSEQ multiplex PCR; TCRdb lists only in-frame clones, some missing. In the table there are 180,000 or so clones, 80% to 95% of which are singletons. Here the sequenced sample was peripheral blood, taken 28 days after the second dose of the MenACWY control vaccine. The receptors originated from an adult who received the MenACWY meningococcal vaccine as a control.

CDR3 nucleotides: TGTGCCAGCAGCCACACAGGGGTTGGTGCTGGCTACACCTTC. Translating it yields CASSHTGVGAGYTF. This chain connects TRBV7-2 to TRBJ1-2; 7 bases line up with TRBD1. Germline loops: CDR1 SGHTA, CDR2 FQGNSA. V dropped 5 bases and J dropped 7; count of bases not matched to a gene: 10. The CDR3 contains 14 residues.

V is TRBV15 and J is TRBJ2-3; 8 nucleotides align to TRBD2. CDR1 and CDR2 (germline): LNHNV, YYDKDF (reference sequence). The CDR3 totals 12 residues. With V trimmed by 3 bases and J by 10 bases, 3 bases remained unmatched. The CDR3 bases are TGTGCCACCAGCAGCCACGGGGGGGCGCAGTATTTT. Translation gives CATSSHGGAQYF.

The V call is TRBV7-8, the J call TRBJ2-2; TRBD2 is a possible D gene (5 bases). Germline CDR1 reads SGHVS; CDR2 reads FQNEAQ. The germline V and J ends were trimmed by 1 base and 7 bases, with 13 bases remaining between them. The CDR3 is 15 amino acids. The chain's CDR3 is CASSLDERAGGELFF. The DNA for the CDR3 is TGTGCCAGCAGCTTAGACGAGAGGGCGGGCGGGGAGCTGTTTTTT. Full variable domain (outside the CDR3, taken from reference TRBV7-8 and TRBJ2-2): GAGVSQSPRYKVAKRGQDVALRCDPISGHVSLFWYQQALGQGPEFLTYFQNEAQLDKSGLPSDRFFAERPEGSVSTLKIQRTQQEDSAVYLCASSLDERAGGELFFGEGSRLTVL.

The rearrangement links TRBV10-2 to TRBJ1-1; D is ambiguous. The CDR3 is 15 residues long. V was cut by 8 bases and J by 4 bases, with 20 bases left in between. CDR1 WSHSY and CDR2 SAAADI come from the germline V gene. In DNA form, the CDR3 reads TGCGCCAGCGCTGACTTACTCGGGAAGGGCACTGAAGCTTTCTTT. This encodes CASADLLGKGTEAFF.

The chain joins TRBV4-1 to TRBJ1-4; D is unclear. This CDR3 comprises 13 residues. Germline assignment: CDR1 MGHRA and CDR2 YSYEKL. V lost 0 bases to trimming and J lost 8 bases, with 7 bases between them. CDR3 nucleotides: TGCGCCAGCAGCCAAGATATTGAGGAAAAACTGTTTTTT. As protein: CASSQDIEEKLFF.

The chain carries TRBV21-1 and TRBJ1-2; the table's TRBD1 call for D was not verified on the DNA. TRBV21-1 corresponds to a pseudogene. The length of the CDR3 is 18 residues. The CDR3 sequence: CASSTGWGDREPTYGYTF. CDR3 in DNA: TGTGCCAGCAGCACGGGGTGGGGAGACAGGGAACCTACCTATGGCTACACCTTC.

This sequence joins TRBV7-9 and TRBJ1-4; the D is unclear. Trimming left V 0 bases short and J 5 bases short, with 10 bases between. The CDR3 runs to 15 residues. The V gene's germline CDR1 is SEHNR and CDR2 FQNEAQ (reference sequence). The chain's CDR3 is CASSLALADNEKLFF. CDR3 nucleotide sequence: TGTGCCAGCAGCTTAGCGCTGGCAGACAATGAAAAACTGTTTTTT.